One and the same sample provided the 29 T cell receptor beta chains below, sequenced in a study of neurological immune-mediated disorders. TCRdb reanalysed the 5' RACE reads using MiXCR and keeps one entry per CDR3 protein. The table has about 58,000 distinct CDR3 sequences, about 3.4% seen once. Sequenced sample: PBMCs. The receptors originated from a woman in her sixties with multiple sclerosis.

This clonotype was counted many times. V is TRBV5-8 and J is TRBJ2-3; 9 nucleotides align to TRBD1. There are 14 residues in the CDR3. The germline V gene has CDR1 SGHTS and CDR2 YDEGEE. J lost 2 bases, V lost 3 bases, and 1 base had no gene match. The CDR3 loop is CASSWDRATDTQYF. The CDR3 DNA is TGTGCCAGCAGCTGGGACAGGGCCACAGATACGCAGTATTTT.

This clonotype was observed many times. The CDR3 DNA reads as TGTGCCAGCAGTACAGGGCTCATGTTTGAGATGAACACTGAAGCTTTCTTT. Protein sequence: CASSTGLMFEMNTEAFF. This sequence joins TRBV6-5 and TRBJ1-1; tentatively, D is TRBD1 (6 bases). V lost 5 bases to trimming and J lost 0 bases, with 19 bases between them. The CDR3 runs to 17 residues. Germline V gene data show CDR1 as MNHEY and CDR2 as SVGAGI.

This clonotype came up many times. V is TRBV6-2 or TRBV6-3 and J is TRBJ1-1, with 10 positions matching TRBD1. Germline trimming cut 2 bases from V and 4 bases from J; bases unmatched to any gene: 10. The CDR3 runs 17 residues. The germline V gene encodes CDR1 MNHEY and CDR2 SVGEGT. CDR3 sequence: CASSYGSGTGVRTEAFF. The CDR3 bases are TGTGCCAGCAGTTACGGAAGTGGGACAGGGGTCCGCACTGAAGCTTTCTTT.

This clonotype was counted many times. V and J are TRBV21-1 and TRBJ2-2; TRBD1, the table's D call, was not compared with the DNA. TRBV21-1 is reported as a pseudogene. The CDR3 covers 17 residues. The CDR3 here is CASSKVIRTGNTGELFF. The CDR3 bases are TGTGCCAGCAGCAAAGTCATTCGGACAGGGAACACCGGGGAGCTGTTTTTT.

This clonotype was recorded many times. The chain employs TRBV20-1 and TRBJ1-1; no reliable D call. The germline V and J ends were trimmed by 0 bases and 7 bases, with 12 bases remaining between them. Germline V CDR1 and CDR2: DFQATT, SNEGSKA (reference sequence). This CDR3 contains 13 residues. The CDR3 loop is CSARDPLQVEAFF. The CDR3 bases are TGCAGTGCTAGAGATCCCCTTCAGGTTGAAGCTTTCTTT.

The sample holds many counts of this clonotype. The CDR3 is CASSTMNTEAFF. CDR3 DNA: TGTGCCAGCAGTACAATGAACACTGAAGCTTTCTTT. The rearrangement links TRBV5-5 to TRBJ1-1, with unresolved D. CDR1 is SGHKS, CDR2 YYEKEE, per germline (reference sequence). CDR3 length equals 12 residues. Trimming took off 5 bases at V and 0 bases at J, with 5 bases between the two ends.

This clonotype was detected ten times or more. J is TRBJ2-5 and V is TRBV5-1; tentatively, D is TRBD1 or TRBD2 (5 bases each). V was pared by 0 bases and J by 5 bases, with 17 bases between. The length of the CDR3 is 16 residues. CDR1 and CDR2 from the germline V gene are SGHRS and YFSETQ. The CDR3: CASSLDRSGRGETQYF. The CDR3 region has the DNA TGCGCCAGCAGCTTGGACAGGTCGGGAAGAGGGGAGACCCAGTACTTC.

With regard to this clonotype: A much larger clone differs by one base, so this may be a read error. The chain uses TRBV7-9 and TRBJ2-3; the match to TRBD2 covers 10 bases. CDR1 and CDR2 (germline): SEHNR, FQNEAQ (reference sequence). The CDR3 covers 14 residues. The CDR3 protein is CASSLAGVGDTHYF. For the CDR3, the DNA is TGTGCCAGCAGCCTAGCGGGAGTGGGAGATACGCATTATTTT.

In this sample, this clonotype turned up many times. The chain combines TRBV20-1 with TRBJ2-7; tentatively, D is TRBD1 or TRBD2 (5 bases each). The germline V gene encodes CDR1 DFQATT and CDR2 SNEGSKA (reference sequence). This CDR3 spans 14 amino acids. The V and J ends lost 5 bases and 5 bases respectively, with 19 bases between them. CDR3 DNA sequence: TGCAGTGCTGCGCTTCAGGGAGTGGGCAACGAGCAGTACTTC. Amino acid sequence: CSAALQGVGNEQYF.

This clonotype was observed at least ten times. The chain combines TRBV20-1 with TRBJ2-7; 9 bases are shared with TRBD1. CDR1 is DFQATT and CDR2 is SNEGSKA in the germline V gene (reference sequence). V was clipped by 6 bases and J by 4 bases; unmatched bases: 4. CDR3 length equals 12 residues. CDR3 sequence reads: CSADRGKYEQYF. In DNA, the CDR3 is TGCAGTGCCGACAGGGGGAAATACGAGCAGTACTTC.

The rearrangement uses TRBV6-5 and TRBJ2-3; D may be TRBD1 or TRBD2 (5 bases each). The CDR3 has 15 residues. CDR1 is MNHEY and CDR2 is SVGAGI in the germline V gene. V lost 0 bases, J lost 1 base, and 8 bases lay in between. The chain's CDR3 is CASSYSGVGTDTQYF. CDR3 DNA: TGTGCCAGCAGTTACTCGGGGGTAGGCACAGATACGCAGTATTTT.

This clonotype was picked up many times. J is TRBJ2-5 and V is TRBV12-3 or TRBV12-4; the D gene is possibly TRBD1 (5 bases). This CDR3 contains 13 residues. The V end lost 2 bases, the J end lost 5 bases, and 9 bases lay between the germline ends. CDR3 protein: CASSLSGLETQYF. CDR3 DNA: TGTGCCAGCAGTTTATCAGGGCTTGAGACCCAGTACTTC.

The chain carries TRBV20-1 and TRBJ1-2; possibly TRBD1 for D (6 bases). The germline gives CDR1 DFQATT, CDR2 SNEGSKA (reference sequence). V was cut by 3 bases and J by 4 bases, with 15 bases left in between. There are 14 residues in the CDR3. The CDR3 bases are TGCAGTGCTAGGGAACAGGGAAGGAGCTATGGCTACACCTTC. This translates into CSAREQGRSYGYTF.

This clonotype has a count of ten or more. The chain carries TRBV5-6 and TRBJ2-1; TRBD2 might be the D (5 bases). The length of the CDR3 is 15 residues. With 1 base removed from V and 2 bases from J, the gap between germline ends came to 10 bases. The V gene's germline CDR1 is SGHDT and CDR2 YYEEEE. CDR3 sequence reads: CASSLNPSPYNEQFF. Written as DNA, the CDR3 is TGTGCCAGCAGCTTGAACCCTAGCCCCTACAATGAGCAGTTCTTC.

At least ten counts were recorded for this clonotype. The rearrangement uses TRBV11-2 and TRBJ2-1, with D possibly being TRBD1 (7 bases). Germline assignment: CDR1 SGHAT and CDR2 FQNNGV. The CDR3 has 16 amino acids. Trimming took 4 bases from V and 8 from J, leaving 21 bases between them. CDR3 protein: CASSSPRLVGGDEQFF. In DNA, the CDR3 is TGTGCCAGCAGCTCCCCTCGACTAGTAGGGGGCGATGAGCAGTTCTTC.

This clonotype was counted at least ten times. This chain connects TRBV6-2 or TRBV6-3 to TRBJ1-2; D is uncertain. From germline, CDR1 is MNHEY and CDR2 SVGEGT. This CDR3 comprises 12 residues. V was clipped by 6 bases and J by 8 bases, with 13 bases between them. Here the CDR3 DNA reads TGTGCCAGCAGCTTCACACCGGACGGCTACACCTTC. Its protein product is CASSFTPDGYTF.

There are many counts of this clonotype. The chain combines TRBV20-1 with TRBJ2-7, with D perhaps assigned TRBD1 or TRBD2 (5 bases each). This CDR3 has 17 amino acids. Trimming took 0 bases from V and 4 from J, leaving 22 bases between them. Germline-derived CDR1 and CDR2 are DFQATT and SNEGSKA (reference sequence). The DNA for the CDR3 is TGCAGTGCTAGAGATTGGGCATCCCGGGACCGAAAATACGAGCAGTACTTC. It codes for CSARDWASRDRKYEQYF.

At least ten counts were recorded for this clonotype. The rearrangement joins TRBV7-2 to TRBJ2-7, with TRBD1 as a possible D gene (7 bases). Germline CDR1 reads SGHTA; CDR2 reads FQGNSA. CDR3 size: 15 residues. Trimming took off 5 bases at V and 2 bases at J, with 16 bases between the two ends. The CDR3 DNA reads as TGTGCCAGCAGCACTATCCGGGGGACAGCCTACGAGCAGTACTTC. Protein: CASSTIRGTAYEQYF.

This clonotype was found many times. The chain recombines TRBV7-6 with TRBJ1-1; 9 bases agree with TRBD1. The CDR3 is 16 amino acids. Germline-derived CDR1 and CDR2 are SGHVS and FNYEAQ. V gave up 5 bases and J gave up 3 bases; unmatched junction bases: 10. Here the CDR3 reads CASSPHRGRVDTEAFF. The CDR3 nucleotides read TGTGCCAGCAGCCCGCACAGGGGGCGGGTAGACACTGAAGCTTTCTTT. Full variable domain (outside the CDR3, taken from reference TRBV7-6 and TRBJ1-1): GAGVSQSPRYKVTKRGQDVALRCDPISGHVSLYWYRQALGQGPEFLTYFNYEAQQDKSGLPNDRFSAERPEGSISTLTIQRTEQRDSAMYRCASSPHRGRVDTEAFFGQGTRLTVV.

In its sample, this clonotype was seen many times. The chain joins TRBV20-1 to TRBJ2-5; D call uncertain. Germline values: CDR1 DFQATT, CDR2 SNEGSKA (reference sequence). The CDR3 loop spans 15 amino acids. V lost 2 bases, J lost 2 bases, and 15 bases lay in between. CDR3: CSARQMLDIQETQYF. CDR3 coding DNA: TGCAGTGCTAGACAAATGCTCGACATACAAGAGACCCAGTACTTC.

Notes on this clonotype: A much bigger clone sits one base away, suggesting this may be a read error. This chain joins TRBV30 and TRBJ2-3; 7 bases match TRBD2. The CDR3 contains 12 residues. Germline V gene sequence: CDR1 GTSNPN, CDR2 SVGIG (reference sequence). In nucleotides, the CDR3 is TGTGACTGGAGTGTACCGGGAGGTACGCAGTATTTT. Its protein is CDWSVPGGTQYF.

This clonotype appeared many times. The chain links TRBV13 to TRBJ2-2; 7 nucleotides agree with TRBD1. Germline CDR1 is PRHDT and CDR2 is FYEKMQ (reference sequence). The CDR3 is made up of 14 amino acids. V dropped 7 bases and J dropped 6; count of bases not matched to a gene: 8. The CDR3 loop reads CASTEGAGAGELFF. The CDR3 bases are TGTGCCAGCACAGAGGGGGCAGGGGCCGGGGAGCTGTTTTTT. Based on the CDR3 plus reference TRBV13 and TRBJ2-2, the full variable domain is AAGVIQSPRHLIKEKRETATLKCYPIPRHDTVYWYQQGPGQDPQFLISFYEKMQSDKGSIPDRFSAQQFSDYHSELNMSSLELGDSALYFCASTEGAGAGELFFGEGSRLTVL.

As concerns this clonotype: A read error may be the cause here, since a much bigger clone is one base away. In this CDR3 the conserved last residue, phenylalanine or tryptophan, is missing, so a read error is likely. V is TRBV20-1 and J is TRBJ2-7; D is uncertain. Trimming stripped 1 base from V and 3 bases from J, with 7 bases between. CDR1 is DFQATT and CDR2 is SNEGSKA in the germline V gene (reference sequence). The CDR3 loop spans 12 amino acids. In DNA form, the CDR3 reads TGCAGTGCTAGAGGACCTGACTACGAGCAGTACATC. Its translation: CSARGPDYEQYI.

This clonotype was recorded many times. This chain joins TRBV2 and TRBJ2-4, with TRBD1 as a possible D gene (6 bases). Per the germline V gene, CDR1 is SNHLY and CDR2 is FYNNEI. CDR3 length equals 17 residues. Trimming removed 7 bases at V and 1 base at J, with 20 bases between. CDR3 in DNA: TGTGCCAGCAAGGCTGGGGTTGGGGGCCTGGCCAAAAACATTCAGTACTTC. Its protein is CASKAGVGGLAKNIQYF.

The sample holds many counts of this clonotype. The chain uses TRBV20-1 and TRBJ2-3; 13 nucleotides agree with TRBD2. The CDR3 runs 16 residues. The germline CDR1 and CDR2 sequences are DFQATT and SNEGSKA (reference sequence). V lost 3 bases and J lost 4; bases outside the gene matches: 7. The chain's CDR3 is CSASTRTSGGPDTQYF. DNA of the CDR3: TGCAGTGCTAGTACTCGGACTAGCGGGGGCCCAGATACGCAGTATTTT.

The sample holds many counts of this clonotype. The chain is built from TRBV20-1 and TRBJ1-5; D uncertain. Germline-derived CDR1 and CDR2 are DFQATT and SNEGSKA (reference sequence). V dropped 6 bases and J dropped 3 bases, with 18 bases sitting between them. CDR3 length equals 15 residues. This CDR3 reads CSAPGPSGINQPQHF. For the CDR3, the DNA is TGCAGTGCGCCCGGACCCTCAGGAATCAATCAGCCCCAGCATTTT.

This clonotype was observed a handful of times. This rearrangement joins TRBV4-3 to TRBJ2-1; 11 bases fit TRBD1. This CDR3 is built from 16 residues. V trimming: 4 bases; J trimming: 7 bases; junction bases outside the gene matches: 9. Germline assignment: CDR1 LGHNA and CDR2 YSLEER. In DNA form, the CDR3 reads TGCGCCAGCAGCCCCTTAGGGACAGGGGGTGAGAATGAGCAGTTCTTC. The encoded protein is CASSPLGTGGENEQFF.

The sample holds a few counts of this clonotype. V is TRBV18 and J is TRBJ1-2, with D possibly TRBD1 on 5 matching bases. The germline gives CDR1 KGHSH, CDR2 LQKENI. Trimming shortened V by 3 bases and J by 7 bases, and 18 bases separated the two germline ends. The length of the CDR3 is 15 residues. CDR3 in amino acids: CASSPADIIGGGYTF. The CDR3 region has the DNA TGTGCCAGCTCACCCGCCGACATCATCGGGGGTGGCTACACCTTC.

This clonotype was observed many times. This chain connects TRBV7-9 to TRBJ1-1, with D uncertain. Per germline, CDR1 SEHNR and CDR2 FQNEAQ (reference sequence). The CDR3 spans 12 residues. V was clipped by 6 bases and J by 1 base, with 6 bases between them. CDR3 DNA: TGTGCCAGCAGGGAGTGGAACACTGAAGCTTTCTTT. It specifies CASREWNTEAFF.